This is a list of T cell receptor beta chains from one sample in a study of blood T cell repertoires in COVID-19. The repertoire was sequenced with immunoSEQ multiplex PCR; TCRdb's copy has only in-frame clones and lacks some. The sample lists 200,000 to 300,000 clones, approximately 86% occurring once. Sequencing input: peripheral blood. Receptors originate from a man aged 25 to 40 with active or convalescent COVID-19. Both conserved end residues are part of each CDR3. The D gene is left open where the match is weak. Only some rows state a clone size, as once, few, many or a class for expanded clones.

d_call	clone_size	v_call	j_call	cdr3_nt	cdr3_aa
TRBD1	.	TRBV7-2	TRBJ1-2	TGTGCCAGCAGCTCGACAGGGTTCGTGGGTGGCTACACCTTC	CASSSTGFVGGYTF
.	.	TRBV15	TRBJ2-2	TGTGCCACCAGCAGAGACAGGGGTACGGGGGAGCTGTTTTTT	CATSRDRGTGELFF
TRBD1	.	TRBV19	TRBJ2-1	TGTGCCAGTAACCTAGGGGGTGGACAGGGGGCCTACAATGAGCAGTTCTTC	CASNLGGGQGAYNEQFF
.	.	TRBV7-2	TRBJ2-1	TGTGCCAGCAGCATTCGGAGCTCCTACAATGAGCAGTTCTTC	CASSIRSSYNEQFF
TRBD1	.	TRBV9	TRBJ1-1	TGTGCCAGCAGCGCCCAGGGGGTGAACACTGAAGCTTTCTTT	CASSAQGVNTEAFF
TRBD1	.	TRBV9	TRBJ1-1	TGTGCCAGCAGCGAAGCTCAGGGGGAACGGACTGAAGCTTTCTTT	CASSEAQGERTEAFF
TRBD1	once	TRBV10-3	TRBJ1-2	TGTGCCATCAGTGGGGCGGACAGGAAGGACAGGGGCTACACCTTC	CAISGADRKDRGYTF
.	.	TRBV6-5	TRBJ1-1	TGTGCCAGCATGGGGGCTGAGAACACTGAAGCTTTCTTT	CASMGAENTEAFF
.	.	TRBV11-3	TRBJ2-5	TGTGCCAGCAGCGCACCGGGAATACAAGAGACCCAGTACTTC	CASSAPGIQETQYF
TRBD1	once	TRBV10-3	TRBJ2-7	TGTGCCATCAGCTATGGGACAGGGGGGTACGAGCAGTACTTC	CAISYGTGGYEQYF
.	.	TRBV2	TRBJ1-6	TGTGCCAGCAGTGAGGGCAGGGTAGTGACTAATTCACCCCTCCACTTT	CASSEGRVVTNSPLHF
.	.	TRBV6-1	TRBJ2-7	TGTGCCAGCAGTGAACGTAGGATGCGAGGCTCCTACGAGCAGTACTTC	CASSERRMRGSYEQYF
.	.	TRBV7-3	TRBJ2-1	TGTGCCAGCAGCTTACAGGGATCTACGGGCAATGAGCAGTTCTTC	CASSLQGSTGNEQFF
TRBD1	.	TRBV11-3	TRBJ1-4	TGTGCCAGCAGCCGAGGGGGCTGGTCGGCTGAAAAACTGTTTTTT	CASSRGGWSAEKLFF
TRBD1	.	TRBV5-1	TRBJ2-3	TGCGCCAGCAGCTTGGCCCGGGACAGGGGCACAGATACGCAGTATTTT	CASSLARDRGTDTQYF
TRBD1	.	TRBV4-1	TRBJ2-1	TGCGCCACCACGGGGGGACAGGGGACCTACAATGAGCAGTTCTTC	CATTGGQGTYNEQFF
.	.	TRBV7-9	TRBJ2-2	TGTGCCAGCAGCTTAGTTCTCACCGGGGAGCTGTTTTTT	CASSLVLTGELFF
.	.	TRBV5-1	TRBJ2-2	TGCGCCAGCGGAACACAGGGAACCACCGGGGAGCTGTTTTTT	CASGTQGTTGELFF
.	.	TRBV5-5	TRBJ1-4	TGTGCCAGCAGCCGGTACGACGGGGCTAATGAAAAACTGTTTTTT	CASSRYDGANEKLFF
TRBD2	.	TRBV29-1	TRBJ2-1	TGCAGCGTTGAAGATGTCGGGGGGGCGAAAAGAAATGAGCAGTTCTTC	CSVEDVGGAKRNEQFF
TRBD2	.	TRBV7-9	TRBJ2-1	TGTGCCAGCAGCGCCGGGACTAGCGGGGCCAATGAGCAGTTCTTC	CASSAGTSGANEQFF
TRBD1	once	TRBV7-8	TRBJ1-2	TGTGCCAGCAGCGCCTCGGGACAGGGGGGCTACACCTTC	CASSASGQGGYTF
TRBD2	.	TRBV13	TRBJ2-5	TGTGCCAGCAGCTCAAGCAAGCGGGGGGGCGTAGAGACCCAGTACTTC	CASSSSKRGGVETQYF
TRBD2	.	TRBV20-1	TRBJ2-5	TGCAGTGCTAGTCCGACTAGCGGGGGGGACCAAGAGACCCAGTACTTC	CSASPTSGGDQETQYF
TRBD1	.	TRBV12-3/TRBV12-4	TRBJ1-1	TGTGCCAGCAGTTCAGGGGGCTCTGAAGCTTTCTTT	CASSSGGSEAFF
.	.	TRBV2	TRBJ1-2	TGTGCCAGCAGACGGAGGCCATATGGCTACACCTTC	CASRRRPYGYTF
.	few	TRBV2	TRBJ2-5	TGTGCCAGCAGGTTCGGGGAGACCCAGTACTTC	CASRFGETQYF
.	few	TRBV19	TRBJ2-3	TGTGCCAGTAGTATAACTTTAACAGATACGCAGTATTTT	CASSITLTDTQYF
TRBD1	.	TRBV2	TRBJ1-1	TGTGCCAGCAGGGGGGACAGGGGGCGGACTGAAGCTTTCTTT	CASRGDRGRTEAFF
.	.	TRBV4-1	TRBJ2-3	TGCGCCAGCAGCCTATGGGGGGACACAGATACGCAGTATTTT	CASSLWGDTDTQYF
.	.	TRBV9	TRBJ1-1	TGTGCCAGCAGCCCAGGGGAATTTAACACTGAAGCTTTCTTT	CASSPGEFNTEAFF
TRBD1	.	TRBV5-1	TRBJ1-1	TGCGCCAGCAGCCCGGGACAGGGTCGAAGGGACACTGAAGCTTTCTTT	CASSPGQGRRDTEAFF
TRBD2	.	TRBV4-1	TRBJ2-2	TGCGCCAGCAGCTCAAAGGTTAGCGGGGGGGCTCTGGACACCGGGGAGCTGTTTTTT	CASSSKVSGGALDTGELFF
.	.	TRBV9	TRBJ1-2	TGTGCCAGCAGCGTAGCTGAGGAGGGGAGCTATGGCTACACCTTC	CASSVAEEGSYGYTF
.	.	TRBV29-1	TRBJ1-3	TGCAGCGTTGGGGGCGGGAGTCTCTCTGGAAACACCATATATTTT	CSVGGGSLSGNTIYF
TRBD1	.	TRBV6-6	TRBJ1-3	TGTGCCAGCAGTCGACAGGGCTCGAGAATTGGAAACACCATATATTTT	CASSRQGSRIGNTIYF
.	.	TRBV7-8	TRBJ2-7	TGTGCCAGCAGCCAGCCGGGGGACTACGAGCAGTACTTC	CASSQPGDYEQYF
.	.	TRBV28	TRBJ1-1	TGTGCCAGCAGTCCACCGTCTGAGGGCGGGACTGAAGCTTTCTTT	CASSPPSEGGTEAFF
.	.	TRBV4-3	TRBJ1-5	TGCGCCAGCAGCCAAGATCTTGCGGGGAATCAGCCCCAGCATTTT	CASSQDLAGNQPQHF
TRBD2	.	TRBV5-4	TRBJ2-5	TGTGCCAGCAGCTTGGGGTTGGGGGAGGGGAGAGAGACCCAGTACTTC	CASSLGLGEGRETQYF
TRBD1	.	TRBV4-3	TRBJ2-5	TGCGCCAGCAGCCAAGTTGGGACAGGGAAAGAGACCCAGTACTTC	CASSQVGTGKETQYF
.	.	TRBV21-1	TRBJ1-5	TGTGCCAGCATTATCGACAGTTCCCTCGATCAGCCCCAGCATTTT	CASIIDSSLDQPQHF